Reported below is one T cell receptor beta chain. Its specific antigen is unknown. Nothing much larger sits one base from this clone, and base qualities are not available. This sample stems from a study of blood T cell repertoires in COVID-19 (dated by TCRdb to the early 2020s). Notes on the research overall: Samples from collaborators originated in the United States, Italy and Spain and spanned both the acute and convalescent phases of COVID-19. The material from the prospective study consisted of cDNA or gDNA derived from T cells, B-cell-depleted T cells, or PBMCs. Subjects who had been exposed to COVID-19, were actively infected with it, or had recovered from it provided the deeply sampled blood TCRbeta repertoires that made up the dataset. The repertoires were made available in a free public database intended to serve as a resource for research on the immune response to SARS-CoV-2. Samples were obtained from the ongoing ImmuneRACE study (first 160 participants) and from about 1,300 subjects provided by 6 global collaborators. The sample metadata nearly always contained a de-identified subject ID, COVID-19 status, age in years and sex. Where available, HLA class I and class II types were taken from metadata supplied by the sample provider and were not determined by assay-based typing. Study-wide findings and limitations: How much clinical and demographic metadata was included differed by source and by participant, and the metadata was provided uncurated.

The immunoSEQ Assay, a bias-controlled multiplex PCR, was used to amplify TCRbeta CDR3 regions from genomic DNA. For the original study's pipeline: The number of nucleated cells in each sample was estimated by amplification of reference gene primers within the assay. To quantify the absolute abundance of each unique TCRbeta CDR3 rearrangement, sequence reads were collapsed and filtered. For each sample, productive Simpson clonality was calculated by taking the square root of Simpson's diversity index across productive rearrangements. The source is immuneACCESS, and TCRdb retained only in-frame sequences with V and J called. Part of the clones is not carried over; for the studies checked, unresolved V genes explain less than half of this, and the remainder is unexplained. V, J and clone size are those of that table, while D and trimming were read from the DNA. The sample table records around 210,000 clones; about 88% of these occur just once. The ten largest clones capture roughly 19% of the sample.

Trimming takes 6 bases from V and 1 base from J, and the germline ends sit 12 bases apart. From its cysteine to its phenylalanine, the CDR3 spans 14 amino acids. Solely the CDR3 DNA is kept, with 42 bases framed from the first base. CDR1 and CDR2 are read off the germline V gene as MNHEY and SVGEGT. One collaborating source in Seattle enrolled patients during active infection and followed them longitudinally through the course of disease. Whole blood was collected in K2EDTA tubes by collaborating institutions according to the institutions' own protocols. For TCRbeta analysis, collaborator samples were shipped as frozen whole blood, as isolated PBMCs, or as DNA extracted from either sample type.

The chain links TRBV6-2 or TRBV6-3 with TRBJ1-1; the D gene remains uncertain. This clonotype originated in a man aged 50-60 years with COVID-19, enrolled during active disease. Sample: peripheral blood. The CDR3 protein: CASSPPHRNTEAFF. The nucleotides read TGTGCCAGCAGCCCACCTCATAGGAACACTGAAGCTTTCTTT.